Below, 5 T cell receptor beta chains from the same sample are listed, as sequenced in a study of PD-L1 blockade in urothelial cancer. Data came from immunoSEQ multiplex PCR; TCRdb stores just in-frame clones and leaves some out. The sample has about 120,000 clones, 75% to 90% seen once. Time point given: peripheral blood 6 weeks after treatment start. This specimen consisted of PBMCs, obtained around atezolizumab (anti-PD-L1) treatment. These receptors were obtained from a man aged 60 to 69 with urothelial cancer.

This clone has just one count. The rearrangement uses TRBV27 and TRBJ2-7; 16 bases map to TRBD2. CDR1 is MNHEY and CDR2 is SMNVEV in the germline V gene (reference sequence). This CDR3 comprises 16 residues. V lost 6 bases to trimming and J lost 5 bases; unmatched junction nucleotides: 7. The CDR3 region has the DNA TGTGCCAGCAGGCCTGGGACTAGCGGGAGGGTCCACGAGCAGTACTTC. Translating it yields CASRPGTSGRVHEQYF.

J is TRBJ2-2 and V is TRBV28, with 7 bases matching TRBD2. Germline V gene lookup returns CDR1 MDHEN and CDR2 SYDVKM. The CDR3 has 15 residues. The ends lost 7 bases at V and 6 bases at J; junction bases unmatched: 11. The CDR3 spells CASNSGTNPSGELFF. The DNA for the CDR3 is TGTGCCAGCAACTCGGGGACTAACCCCTCCGGGGAGCTGTTTTTT.

CDR3 coding DNA: TGTGCCAGCAGCTTGGACAGGGCTTACAATGAGCAGTTCTTC. Its translation is CASSLDRAYNEQFF. V is TRBV5-8 and J is TRBJ2-1; D might be TRBD1 (6 bases). Trimming cost V 0 bases and J 4 bases, with 8 bases left between them. The CDR3 extends over 14 amino acids. The germline V gene has CDR1 SGHTS and CDR2 YDEGEE.

This chain links TRBV7-2 with TRBJ1-6; D gene unclear. Germline V gene sequence: CDR1 SGHTA, CDR2 FQGNSA. The CDR3 extends over 14 amino acids. V gave up 3 bases and J gave up 5 bases, with 8 bases separating them. CDR3 loop: CASSFGPDNSPLHF. Here the CDR3 DNA reads TGTGCCAGCAGCTTCGGTCCGGATAATTCACCCCTCCACTTT.

V and J are TRBV9 and TRBJ1-4; no clear D gene. V dropped 0 bases and J dropped 8 bases, with 17 bases sitting between them. Germline V gene sequence: CDR1 SGDLS, CDR2 YYNGEE. The length of the CDR3 is 16 residues. For the CDR3, the DNA is TGTGCCAGCAGCGTAGTATGGTGCGAGGCGATGGAAAAACTGTTTTTT. Amino acid sequence: CASSVVWCEAMEKLFF. The full variable domain, with the rest looked up from reference TRBV9 and TRBJ1-4, is DSGVTQTPKHLITATGQRVTLRCSPRSGDLSVYWYQQSLDQGLQFLIQYYNGEERAKGNILERFSAQQFPDLHSELNLSSLELGDSALYFCASSVVWCEAMEKLFFGSGTQLSVL.